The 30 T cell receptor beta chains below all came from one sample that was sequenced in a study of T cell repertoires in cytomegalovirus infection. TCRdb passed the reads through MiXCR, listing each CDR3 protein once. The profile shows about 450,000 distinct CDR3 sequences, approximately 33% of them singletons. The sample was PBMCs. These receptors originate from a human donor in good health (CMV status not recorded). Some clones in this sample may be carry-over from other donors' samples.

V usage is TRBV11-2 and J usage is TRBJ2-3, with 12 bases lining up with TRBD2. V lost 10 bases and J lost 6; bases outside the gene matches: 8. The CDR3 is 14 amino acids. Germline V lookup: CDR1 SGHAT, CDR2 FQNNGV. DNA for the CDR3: TGTGCCATTAGACTAGCGGGGGCCGGGGATACGCAGTATTTT. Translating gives CAIRLAGAGDTQYF.

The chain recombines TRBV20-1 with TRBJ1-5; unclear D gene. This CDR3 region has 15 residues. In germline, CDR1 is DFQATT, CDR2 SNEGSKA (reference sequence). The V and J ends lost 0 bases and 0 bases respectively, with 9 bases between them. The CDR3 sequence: CSARERGYSNQPQHF. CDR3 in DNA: TGCAGTGCTAGAGAACGGGGTTATAGCAATCAGCCCCAGCATTTT.

The CDR3 loop is CASSLAPAGTNTEAFF. DNA of the CDR3: TGCGCCAGCAGCTTGGCCCCAGCTGGAACGAACACTGAAGCTTTCTTT. The chain combines TRBV5-1 with TRBJ1-1, with D unresolved. Trimming left V 0 bases short and J 1 base short, with 13 bases between. Germline values: CDR1 SGHRS, CDR2 YFSETQ. The CDR3 runs 16 residues.

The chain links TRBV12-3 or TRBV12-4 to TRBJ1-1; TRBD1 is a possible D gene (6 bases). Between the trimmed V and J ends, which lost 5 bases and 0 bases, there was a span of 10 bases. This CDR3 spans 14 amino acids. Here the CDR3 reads CASSRDILNTEAFF. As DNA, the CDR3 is TGTGCCAGCAGTCGGGACATCTTGAACACTGAAGCTTTCTTT.

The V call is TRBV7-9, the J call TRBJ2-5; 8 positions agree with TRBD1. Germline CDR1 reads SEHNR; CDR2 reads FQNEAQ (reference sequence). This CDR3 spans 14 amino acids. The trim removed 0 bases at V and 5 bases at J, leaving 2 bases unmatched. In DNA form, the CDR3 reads TGTGCCAGCAGCTTAGCCAGGGGGCTGGAGACCCAGTACTTC. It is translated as CASSLARGLETQYF.

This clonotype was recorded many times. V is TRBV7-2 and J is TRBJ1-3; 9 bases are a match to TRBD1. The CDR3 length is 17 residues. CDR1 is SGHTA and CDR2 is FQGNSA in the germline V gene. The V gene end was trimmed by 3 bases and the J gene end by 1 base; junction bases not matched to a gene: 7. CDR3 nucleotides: TGTGCCAGCAGCTTCCGGGGACAGGGACAATCTGGAAACACCATATATTTT. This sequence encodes CASSFRGQGQSGNTIYF.

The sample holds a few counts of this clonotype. The CDR3 spells CASSQQGGVQPQHF. The CDR3, as DNA: TGTGCCAGCAGTCAACAGGGAGGCGTTCAGCCCCAGCATTTT. The chain recombines TRBV28 with TRBJ1-5; a possible D gene is TRBD1 (6 bases). Trimming pared 5 bases from V and 6 bases from J, leaving 14 bases between. The CDR3 consists of 14 residues. Per germline, CDR1 MDHEN and CDR2 SYDVKM.

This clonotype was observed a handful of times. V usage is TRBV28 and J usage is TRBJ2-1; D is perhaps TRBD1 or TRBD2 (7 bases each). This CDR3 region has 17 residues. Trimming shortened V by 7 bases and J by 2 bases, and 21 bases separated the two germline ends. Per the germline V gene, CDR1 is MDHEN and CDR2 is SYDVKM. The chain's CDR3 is CASTTPRGGYTYNEQFF. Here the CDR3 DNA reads TGTGCCAGCACTACACCCAGGGGGGGATATACCTACAATGAGCAGTTCTTC. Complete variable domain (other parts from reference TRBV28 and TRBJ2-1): DVKVTQSSRYLVKRTGEKVFLECVQDMDHENMFWYRQDPGLGLRLIYFSYDVKMKEKGDIPEGYSVSREKKERFSLILESASTNQTSMYLCASTTPRGGYTYNEQFFGPGTRLTVL.

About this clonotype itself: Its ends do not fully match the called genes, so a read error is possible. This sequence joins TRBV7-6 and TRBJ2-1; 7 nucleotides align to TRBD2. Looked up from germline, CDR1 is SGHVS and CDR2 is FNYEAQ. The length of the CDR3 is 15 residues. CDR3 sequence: CASSSLFAGDKEQLF. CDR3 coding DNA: TGTGCCAGCAGCTCCCTGTTTGCGGGAGACAAGGAGCAGTTATTC.

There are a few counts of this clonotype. Here the CDR3 DNA reads TGTGCCAGCAGCCTTGCGGGGTCTGGCTACGAGCAGTACTTC. It is translated as CASSLAGSGYEQYF. The chain combines TRBV12-3 or TRBV12-4 with TRBJ2-7; tentatively, D is TRBD2 (6 bases). CDR3 length: 14 residues. V was clipped by 6 bases and J by 3 bases, with 15 bases between them.

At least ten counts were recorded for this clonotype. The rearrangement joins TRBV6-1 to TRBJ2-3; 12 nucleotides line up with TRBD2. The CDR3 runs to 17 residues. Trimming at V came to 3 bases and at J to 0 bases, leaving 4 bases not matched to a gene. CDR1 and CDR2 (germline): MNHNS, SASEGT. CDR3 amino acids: CASSEIGLAGSTDTQYF. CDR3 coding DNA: TGTGCCAGCAGTGAGATAGGACTAGCGGGAAGCACAGATACGCAGTATTTT.

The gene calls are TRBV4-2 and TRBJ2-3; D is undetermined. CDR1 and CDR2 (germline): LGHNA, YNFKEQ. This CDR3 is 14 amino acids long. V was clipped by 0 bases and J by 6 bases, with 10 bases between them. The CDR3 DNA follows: TGTGCCAGCAGCCAAGAGAGCGCCTGGGATACGCAGTATTTT. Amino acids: CASSQESAWDTQYF.

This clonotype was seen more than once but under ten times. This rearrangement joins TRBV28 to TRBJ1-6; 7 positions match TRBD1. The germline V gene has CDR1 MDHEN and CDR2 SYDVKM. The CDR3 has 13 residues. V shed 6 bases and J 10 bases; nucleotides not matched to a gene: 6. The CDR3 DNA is TGTGCCAGCAGGGTACAGGGGCACTCACCCCTCCACTTT. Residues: CASRVQGHSPLHF.

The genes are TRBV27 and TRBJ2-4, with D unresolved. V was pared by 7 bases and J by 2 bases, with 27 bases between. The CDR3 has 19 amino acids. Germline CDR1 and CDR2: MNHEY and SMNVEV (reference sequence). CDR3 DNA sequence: TGTGCCAGCATCGAGTTTTTGGCAGCGCCCGAGCTATCCAAAAACATTCAGTACTTC. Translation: CASIEFLAAPELSKNIQYF.

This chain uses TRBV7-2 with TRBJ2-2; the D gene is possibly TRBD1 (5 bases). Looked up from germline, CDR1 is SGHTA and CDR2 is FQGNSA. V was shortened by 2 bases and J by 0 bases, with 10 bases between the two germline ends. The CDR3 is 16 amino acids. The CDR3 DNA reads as TGTGCCAGCAGCTTATCCCCACAGGCGAACACCGGGGAGCTGTTTTTT. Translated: CASSLSPQANTGELFF.

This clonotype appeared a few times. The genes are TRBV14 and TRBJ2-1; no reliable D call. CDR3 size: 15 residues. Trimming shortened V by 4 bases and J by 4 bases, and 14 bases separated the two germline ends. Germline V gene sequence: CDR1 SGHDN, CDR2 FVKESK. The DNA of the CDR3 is TGTGCCAGCAGCCCACGGGTGGGAACTTACAATGAGCAGTTCTTC. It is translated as CASSPRVGTYNEQFF. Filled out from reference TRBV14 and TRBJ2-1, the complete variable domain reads EAGVTQFPSHSVIEKGQTVTLRCDPISGHDNLYWYRRVMGKEIKFLLHFVKESKQDESGMPNNRFLAERTGGTYSTLKVQPAELEDSGVYFCASSPRVGTYNEQFFGPGTRLTVL.

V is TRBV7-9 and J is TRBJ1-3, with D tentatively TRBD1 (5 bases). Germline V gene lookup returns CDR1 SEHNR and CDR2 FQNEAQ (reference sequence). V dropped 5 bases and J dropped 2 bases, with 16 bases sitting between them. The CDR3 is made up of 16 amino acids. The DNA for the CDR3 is TGTGCCAGCAGCCCTAAATTACAGGTCCCTGGAAACACCATATATTTT. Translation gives CASSPKLQVPGNTIYF.

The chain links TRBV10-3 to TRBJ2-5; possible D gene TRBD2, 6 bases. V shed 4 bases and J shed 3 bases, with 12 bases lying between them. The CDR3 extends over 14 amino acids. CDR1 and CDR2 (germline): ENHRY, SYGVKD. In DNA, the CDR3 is TGTGCCATCAGTGTGGAGGGGAGTGAAGAGACCCAGTACTTC. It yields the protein CAISVEGSEETQYF.

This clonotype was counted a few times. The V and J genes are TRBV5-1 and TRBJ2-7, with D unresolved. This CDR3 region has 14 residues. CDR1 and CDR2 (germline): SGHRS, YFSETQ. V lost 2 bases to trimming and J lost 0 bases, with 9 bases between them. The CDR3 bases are TGCGCCAGCAGCTTTCATCAGAGCTCCTACGAGCAGTACTTC. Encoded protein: CASSFHQSSYEQYF.

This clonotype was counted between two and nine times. The CDR3, as DNA: TGTGCCAGCAGCCCGGGACTCGTGACGCATACGCAGTATTTT. Encoded protein: CASSPGLVTHTQYF. The V call is TRBV7-2, the J call TRBJ2-3, with D possibly matching TRBD2 (6 bases). Deletions cut 5 bases from V and 7 bases from J, with 16 bases between. Germline assignment: CDR1 SGHTA and CDR2 FQGNSA. The length of the CDR3 is 14 residues. The complete variable domain, with remaining parts taken from reference TRBV7-2 and TRBJ2-3, reads GAGVSQSPSNKVTEKGKDVELRCDPISGHTALYWYRQSLGQGLEFLIYFQGNSAPDKSGLPSDRFSAERTGGSVSTLTIQRTQQEDSAVYLCASSPGLVTHTQYFGPGTRLTVL.

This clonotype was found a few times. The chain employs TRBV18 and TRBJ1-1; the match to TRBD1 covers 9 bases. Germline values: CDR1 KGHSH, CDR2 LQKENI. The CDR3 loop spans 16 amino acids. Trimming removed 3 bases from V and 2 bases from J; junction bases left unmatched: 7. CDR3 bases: TGTGCCAGCTCACCTGCGACAGGGGGGGGCAACACTGAAGCTTTCTTT. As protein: CASSPATGGGNTEAFF.

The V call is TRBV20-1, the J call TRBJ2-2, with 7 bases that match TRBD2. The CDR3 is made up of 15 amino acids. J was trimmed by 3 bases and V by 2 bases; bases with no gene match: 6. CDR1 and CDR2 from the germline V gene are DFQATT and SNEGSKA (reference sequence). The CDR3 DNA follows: TGCAGTGCTAGAACCCAGCGGGGATACACCGGGGAGCTGTTTTTT. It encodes CSARTQRGYTGELFF.

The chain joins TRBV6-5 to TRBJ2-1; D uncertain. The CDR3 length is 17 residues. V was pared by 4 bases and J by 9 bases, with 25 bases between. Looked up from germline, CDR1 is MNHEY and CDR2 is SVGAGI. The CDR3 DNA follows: TGTGCCAGCAGTTCCCCTTCGAAAGGAAAGGTTTGGGGTGAGCAGTTCTTC. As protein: CASSSPSKGKVWGEQFF.

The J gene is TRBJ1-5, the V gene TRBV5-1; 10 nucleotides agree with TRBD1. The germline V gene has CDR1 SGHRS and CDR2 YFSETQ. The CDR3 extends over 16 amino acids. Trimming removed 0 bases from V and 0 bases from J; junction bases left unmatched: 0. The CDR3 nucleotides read TGCGCCAGCAGCTTGGGGGACAGGGGTAGCAATCAGCCCCAGCATTTT. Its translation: CASSLGDRGSNQPQHF. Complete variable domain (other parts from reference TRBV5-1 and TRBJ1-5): KAGVTQTPRYLIKTRGQQVTLSCSPISGHRSVSWYQQTPGQGLQFLFEYFSETQRNKGNFPGRFSGRQFSNSRSEMNVSTLELGDSALYLCASSLGDRGSNQPQHFGDGTRLSIL.

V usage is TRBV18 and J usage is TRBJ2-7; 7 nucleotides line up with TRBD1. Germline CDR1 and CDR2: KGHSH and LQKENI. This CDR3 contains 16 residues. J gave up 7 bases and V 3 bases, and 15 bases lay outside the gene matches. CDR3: CASSPNRDSALVEQYF. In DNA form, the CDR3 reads TGTGCCAGCTCACCCAACCGGGACAGTGCTCTTGTGGAGCAGTACTTC.

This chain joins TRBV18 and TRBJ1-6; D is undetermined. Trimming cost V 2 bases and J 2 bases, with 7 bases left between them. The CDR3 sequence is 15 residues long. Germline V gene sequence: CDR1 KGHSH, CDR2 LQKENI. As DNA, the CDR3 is TGTGCCAGCTCACCAGCCAGGACCTATAATTCACCCCTCCACTTT. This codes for CASSPARTYNSPLHF.

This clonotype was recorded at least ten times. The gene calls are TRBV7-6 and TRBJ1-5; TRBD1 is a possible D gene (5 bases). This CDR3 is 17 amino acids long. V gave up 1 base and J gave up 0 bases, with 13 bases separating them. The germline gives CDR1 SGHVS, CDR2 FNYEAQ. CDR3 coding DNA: TGTGCCAGCAGCTTAGTGACAGTAACCACTAGCAATCAGCCCCAGCATTTT. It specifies CASSLVTVTTSNQPQHF.

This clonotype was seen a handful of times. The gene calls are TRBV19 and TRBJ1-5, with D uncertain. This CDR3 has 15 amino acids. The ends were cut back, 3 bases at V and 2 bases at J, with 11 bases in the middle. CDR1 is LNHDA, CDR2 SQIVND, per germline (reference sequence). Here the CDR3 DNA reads TGTGCCAGTAGTATCGGGGTGGTGGGCAATCAGCCCCAGCATTTT. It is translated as CASSIGVVGNQPQHF.

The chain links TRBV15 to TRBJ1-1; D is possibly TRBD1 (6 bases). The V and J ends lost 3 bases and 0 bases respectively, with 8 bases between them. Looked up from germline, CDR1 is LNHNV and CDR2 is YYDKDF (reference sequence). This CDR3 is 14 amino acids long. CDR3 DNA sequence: TGTGCCACCAGCAGCGGGACACTGAACACTGAAGCTTTCTTT. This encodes CATSSGTLNTEAFF.

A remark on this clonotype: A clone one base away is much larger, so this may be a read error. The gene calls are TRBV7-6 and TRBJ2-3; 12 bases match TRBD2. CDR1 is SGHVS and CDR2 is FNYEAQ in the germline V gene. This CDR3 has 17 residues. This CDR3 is CASSLETSGGFTDTKYF. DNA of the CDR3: TGTGCCAGCAGCTTAGAGACTAGCGGGGGCTTCACAGATACGAAGTATTTT. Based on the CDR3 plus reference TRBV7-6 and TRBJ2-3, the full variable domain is GAGVSQSPRYKVTKRGQDVALRCDPISGHVSLYWYRQALGQGPEFLTYFNYEAQQDKSGLPNDRFSAERPEGSISTLTIQRTEQRDSAMYRCASSLETSGGFTDTKYFGPGTRLTVL.